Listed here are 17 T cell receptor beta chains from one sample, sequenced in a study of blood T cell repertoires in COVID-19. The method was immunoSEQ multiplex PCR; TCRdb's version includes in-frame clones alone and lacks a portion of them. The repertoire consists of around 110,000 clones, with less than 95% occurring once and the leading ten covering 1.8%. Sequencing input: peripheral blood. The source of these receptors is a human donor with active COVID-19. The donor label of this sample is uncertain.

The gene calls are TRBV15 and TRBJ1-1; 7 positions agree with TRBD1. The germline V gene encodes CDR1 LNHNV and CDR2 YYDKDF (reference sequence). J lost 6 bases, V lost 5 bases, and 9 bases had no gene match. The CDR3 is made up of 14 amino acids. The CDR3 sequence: CATSGDRAYAEAFF. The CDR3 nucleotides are TGTGCCACCAGCGGCGACAGGGCGTATGCTGAAGCTTTCTTT.

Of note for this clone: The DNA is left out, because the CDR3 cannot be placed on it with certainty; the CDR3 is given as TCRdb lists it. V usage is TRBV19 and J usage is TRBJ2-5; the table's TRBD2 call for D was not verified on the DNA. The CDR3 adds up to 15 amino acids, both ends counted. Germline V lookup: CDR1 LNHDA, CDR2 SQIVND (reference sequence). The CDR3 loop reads CASSISGPGEETQYF.

The CDR3 region is CASSSRRWNRGWNTEAFF. The CDR3 DNA is TGTGCCAGCAGCTCGAGACGATGGAACAGGGGGTGGAACACTGAAGCTTTCTTT. The chain is built from TRBV5-8 and TRBJ1-1; 8 bases are shared with TRBD1. This CDR3 is built from 18 residues. V dropped 3 bases and J dropped 1; count of bases not matched to a gene: 14. CDR1 and CDR2 (germline): SGHTS, YDEGEE.

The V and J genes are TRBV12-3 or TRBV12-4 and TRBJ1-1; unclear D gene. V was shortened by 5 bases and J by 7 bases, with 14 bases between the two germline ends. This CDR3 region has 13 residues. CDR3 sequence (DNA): TGTGCCAGCAGTCTTACTCGCACAGTTGAAGCTTTCTTT. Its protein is CASSLTRTVEAFF.

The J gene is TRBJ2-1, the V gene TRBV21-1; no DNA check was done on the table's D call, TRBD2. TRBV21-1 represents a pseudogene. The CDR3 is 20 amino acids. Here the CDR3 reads CASSKAGLAGGLSSYNEQFF. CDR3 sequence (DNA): TGTGCCAGCAGCAAAGCGGGACTAGCGGGGGGCCTAAGCTCCTACAATGAGCAGTTCTTC.

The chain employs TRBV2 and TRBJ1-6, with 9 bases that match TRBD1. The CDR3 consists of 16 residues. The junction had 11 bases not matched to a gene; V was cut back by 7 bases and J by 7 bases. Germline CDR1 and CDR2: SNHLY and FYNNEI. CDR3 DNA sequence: TGTGCCAGCAAAGAAGCTCCCGGGACAGGGAATTCACCCCTCCACTTT. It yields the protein CASKEAPGTGNSPLHF.

The CDR3: CASSVVAGGANTGELFF. The CDR3 bases are TGTGCCAGCAGCGTAGTAGCAGGGGGCGCGAACACCGGGGAGCTGTTTTTT. The chain combines TRBV9 with TRBJ2-2, with TRBD1 matching 8 bases. Germline V gene lookup returns CDR1 SGDLS and CDR2 YYNGEE. Losses at the gene ends were 0 bases for V and 0 bases for J; bases not matched to a gene: 4. This CDR3 region has 17 residues.

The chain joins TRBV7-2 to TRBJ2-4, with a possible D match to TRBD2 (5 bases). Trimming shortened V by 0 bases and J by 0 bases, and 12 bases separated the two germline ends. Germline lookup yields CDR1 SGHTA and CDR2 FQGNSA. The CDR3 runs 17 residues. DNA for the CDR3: TGTGCCAGCAGCTTAGCACCGGGATCCTTAGCCAAAAACATTCAGTACTTC. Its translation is CASSLAPGSLAKNIQYF.

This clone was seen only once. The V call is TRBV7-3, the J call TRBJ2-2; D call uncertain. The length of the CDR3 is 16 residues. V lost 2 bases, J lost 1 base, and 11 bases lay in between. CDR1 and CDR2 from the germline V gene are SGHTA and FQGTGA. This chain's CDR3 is CASSLSGPGNTGELFF. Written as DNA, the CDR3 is TGTGCCAGCAGCTTATCCGGTCCGGGGAACACCGGGGAGCTGTTTTTT.

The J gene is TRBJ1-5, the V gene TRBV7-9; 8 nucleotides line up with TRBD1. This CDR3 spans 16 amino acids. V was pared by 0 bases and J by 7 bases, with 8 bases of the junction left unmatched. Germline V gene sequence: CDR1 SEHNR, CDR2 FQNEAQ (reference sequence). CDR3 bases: TGTGCCAGCAGCTTAGCGGCGTCAGGGGGCCGGCAGCCCCAGCATTTT. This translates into CASSLAASGGRQPQHF.

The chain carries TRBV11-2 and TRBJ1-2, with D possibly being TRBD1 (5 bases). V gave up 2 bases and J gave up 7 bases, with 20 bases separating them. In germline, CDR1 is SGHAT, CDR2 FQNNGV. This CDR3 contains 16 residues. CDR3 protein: CASSLRMVGLSAGYTF. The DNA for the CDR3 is TGTGCCAGCAGCTTACGGATGGTGGGGCTTTCGGCTGGCTACACCTTC.

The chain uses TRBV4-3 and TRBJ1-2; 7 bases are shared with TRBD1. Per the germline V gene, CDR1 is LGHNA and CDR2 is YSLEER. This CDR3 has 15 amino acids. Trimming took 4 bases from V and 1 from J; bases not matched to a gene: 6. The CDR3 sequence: CASSLEPGGNYGYTF. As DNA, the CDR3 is TGCGCCAGCAGCCTAGAACCAGGGGGTAACTATGGCTACACCTTC.

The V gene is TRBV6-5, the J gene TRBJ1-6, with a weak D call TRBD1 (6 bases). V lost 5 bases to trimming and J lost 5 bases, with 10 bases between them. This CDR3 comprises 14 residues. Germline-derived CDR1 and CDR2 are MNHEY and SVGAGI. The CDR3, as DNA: TGTGCCAGCAGTCAGGGGACAAATAATTCACCCCTCCACTTT. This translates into CASSQGTNNSPLHF.

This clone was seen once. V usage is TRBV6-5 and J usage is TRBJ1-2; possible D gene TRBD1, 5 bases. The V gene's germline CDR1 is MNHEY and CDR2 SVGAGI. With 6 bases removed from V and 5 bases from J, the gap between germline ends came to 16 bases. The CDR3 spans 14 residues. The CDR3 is CASRRTSRVYGYTF. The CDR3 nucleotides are TGTGCCAGCAGGAGGACATCCCGTGTGTATGGCTACACCTTC.

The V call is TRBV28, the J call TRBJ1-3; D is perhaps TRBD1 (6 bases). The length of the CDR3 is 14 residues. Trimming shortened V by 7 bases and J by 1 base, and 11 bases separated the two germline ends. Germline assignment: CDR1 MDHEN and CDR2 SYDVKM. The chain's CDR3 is CASTLGGSGNTIYF. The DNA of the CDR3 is TGTGCCAGCACCCTAGGGGGTTCTGGAAACACCATATATTTT.

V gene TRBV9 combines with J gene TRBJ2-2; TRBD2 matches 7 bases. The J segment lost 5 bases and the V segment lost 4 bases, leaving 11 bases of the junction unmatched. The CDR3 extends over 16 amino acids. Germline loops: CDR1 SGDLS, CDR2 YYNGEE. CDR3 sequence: CASSLRGDLQTGELFF. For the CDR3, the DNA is TGTGCCAGCAGCCTTCGGGGGGACCTACAGACCGGGGAGCTGTTTTTT.

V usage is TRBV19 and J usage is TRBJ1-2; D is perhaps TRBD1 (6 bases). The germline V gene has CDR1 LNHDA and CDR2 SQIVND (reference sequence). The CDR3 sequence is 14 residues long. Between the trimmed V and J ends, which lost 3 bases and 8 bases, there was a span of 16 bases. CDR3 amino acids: CASSISRGPGGYTF. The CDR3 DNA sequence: TGTGCCAGTAGTATTTCCAGGGGCCCGGGGGGCTACACCTTC. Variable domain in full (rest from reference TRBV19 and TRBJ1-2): DGGITQSPKYLFRKEGQNVTLSCEQNLNHDAMYWYRQDPGQGLRLIYYSQIVNDFQKGDIAEGYSVSREKKESFPLTVTSAQKNPTAFYLCASSISRGPGGYTFGSGTRLTVV.